Below, 21 T cell receptor beta chains from the same sample are listed, as sequenced in a study of brain metastases from non-small cell lung cancer. Here immunoSEQ multiplex PCR was the method, and the copy in TCRdb shows in-frame clones only, minus some. The repertoire includes thousands of clones, 70% to 90% of them detected once, and roughly 4% sits in the top ten. The source material was primary lung tumor tissue. The source of these receptors is a donor older than 35 with non-small cell lung cancer.

Only one count was recorded for this clone. The chain carries TRBV7-9 and TRBJ2-7; D possibly corresponds to TRBD2 (5 bases). V lost 5 bases and J lost 4, with 9 bases in between. The V gene's germline CDR1 is SEHNR and CDR2 FQNEAQ (reference sequence). The CDR3 is made up of 12 amino acids. The CDR3 is CASSLGSYEQYF. CDR3 DNA: TGTGCCAGCAGCCTAGGGAGTTACGAGCAGTACTTC. The whole variable domain, remainder taken from reference TRBV7-9 and TRBJ2-7, is DTGVSQNPRHKITKRGQNVTFRCDPISEHNRLYWYRQTLGQGPEFLTYFQNEAQLEKSRLLSDRFSAERPKGSFSTLEIQRTEQGDSAMYLCASSLGSYEQYFGPGTRLTVT.

The V call is TRBV24-1, the J call TRBJ2-3, with D tentatively TRBD1 or TRBD2 (6 bases each). Trimming stripped 6 bases from V and 8 bases from J, with 11 bases between. Germline lookup yields CDR1 KGHDR and CDR2 SFDVKD. The CDR3 totals 12 residues. CDR3 amino acids: CATSSGASTQYF. DNA of the CDR3: TGTGCCACCAGTTCGGGGGCAAGTACGCAGTATTTT.

The chain carries TRBV20-1 and TRBJ1-1; D not resolved. The CDR3 has 14 amino acids. The V end was cut by 3 bases, the J end by 0 bases, with 11 bases between. Germline V lookup: CDR1 DFQATT, CDR2 SNEGSKA (reference sequence). The CDR3: CSASYFRVNTEAFF. The CDR3 region has the DNA TGCAGTGCTAGTTACTTCCGGGTGAACACTGAAGCTTTCTTT.

The CDR3 loop is CASSPNQGETEAFF. CDR3 coding DNA: TGTGCCAGCAGCCCCAATCAGGGGGAGACTGAAGCTTTCTTT. This chain joins TRBV3-1 (or the pseudogene TRBV3-2) and TRBJ1-1; 7 bases are a match to TRBD1. CDR3 length equals 14 residues. Germline V gene lookup returns CDR1 LGHDT and CDR2 YNNKEL (reference sequence). The J segment lost 5 bases and the V segment lost 4 bases, leaving 7 bases of the junction unmatched.

The genes are TRBV6-5 and TRBJ1-6, with a possible D match to TRBD1 (6 bases). Germline-derived CDR1 and CDR2 are MNHEY and SVGAGI. Trimming took off 4 bases at V and 10 bases at J, with 14 bases between the two ends. The CDR3 contains 14 residues. CDR3 loop: CASSLQGLRSPLHF. The CDR3 DNA follows: TGTGCCAGCAGTTTACAGGGACTTAGGTCACCCCTCCACTTT.

The chain recombines TRBV29-1 with TRBJ1-6, with 7 bases identical to TRBD1. The J segment lost 8 bases and the V segment lost 6 bases, leaving 7 bases of the junction unmatched. The CDR3 runs to 13 residues. CDR1 and CDR2 from the germline V gene are SQVTM and ANQGSEA. The CDR3 DNA reads TGCAGCGTAAGACAGGGCGAATATTCACCCCTCCACTTT. Protein product: CSVRQGEYSPLHF. Complete variable domain (other parts from reference TRBV29-1 and TRBJ1-6): SAVISQKPSRDICQRGTSLTIQCQVDSQVTMMFWYRQQPGQSLTLIATANQGSEATYESGFVIDKFPISRPNLTFSTLTVSNMSPEDSSIYLCSVRQGEYSPLHFGNGTRLTVT.

As to this clone: This CDR3 is also generated by other DNA sequences in the sample. The genes are TRBV6-5 and TRBJ2-1; no clear D. The CDR3 is 14 amino acids. V was shortened by 0 bases and J by 0 bases, with 3 bases between the two germline ends. The germline V gene has CDR1 MNHEY and CDR2 SVGAGI. CDR3 sequence reads: CASSYSPSYNEQFF. The CDR3 region has the DNA TGTGCCAGCAGTTACTCCCCCTCCTACAATGAGCAGTTCTTC.

The chain has TRBV6-2 or TRBV6-3 and TRBJ2-1, with D uncertain. This CDR3 is 11 amino acids long. CDR1 and CDR2 from the germline V gene are MNHEY and SVGEGT. Trimming shortened V by 6 bases and J by 3 bases, and 3 bases separated the two germline ends. The CDR3 DNA sequence: TGTGCCAGCAGCTTCTACAATGAGCAGTTCTTC. This translates into CASSFYNEQFF.

V and J are TRBV6-6 and TRBJ2-7; no clear D. The CDR3 is 10 residues long. V was clipped by 5 bases and J by 4 bases, with 3 bases between them. Germline CDR1 is MNHNY and CDR2 is SVGAGI (reference sequence). The CDR3 region is CASSGYEQYF. For the CDR3, the DNA is TGTGCCAGCAGTGGTTACGAGCAGTACTTC.

The chain combines TRBV5-6 with TRBJ2-3; tentatively, D is TRBD2 (5 bases). V was pared by 3 bases and J by 5 bases, with 13 bases between. The length of the CDR3 is 14 residues. CDR1 and CDR2 (germline): SGHDT, YYEEEE. CDR3 in DNA: TGTGCCAGCAGCTGGGCTTCTGGGAGAGATACGCAGTATTTT. The encoded protein is CASSWASGRDTQYF.

This clone occurred once. In the same sample, other DNA sequences code for this CDR3. The V call is TRBV2, the J call TRBJ2-7; 10 bases fit TRBD1. There are 14 residues in the CDR3. Germline CDR1 is SNHLY and CDR2 is FYNNEI. V lost 3 bases, J lost 4 bases, and 3 bases stayed unmatched. The CDR3 protein is CASSETGGGYEQYF. As DNA, the CDR3 is TGTGCCAGCAGTGAGACAGGGGGCGGGTACGAGCAGTACTTC.

This rearrangement joins TRBV7-2 to TRBJ1-4; D is unclear. Trimming left V 6 bases short and J 3 bases short, with 8 bases between. The V gene's germline CDR1 is SGHTA and CDR2 FQGNSA. The CDR3 length is 13 residues. The CDR3 DNA sequence: TGTGCCAGCAGTGCGCCGGCTAATGAAAAACTGTTTTTT. It codes for CASSAPANEKLFF.

This chain uses TRBV19 with TRBJ2-3, with D maybe TRBD1 (7 bases). V was shortened by 7 bases and J by 3 bases, with 14 bases between the two germline ends. The CDR3 runs 14 residues. Germline assignment: CDR1 LNHDA and CDR2 SQIVND (reference sequence). This CDR3 reads CASTDRDLTDTQYF. As DNA, the CDR3 is TGTGCCAGTACCGACAGGGACTTAACAGATACGCAGTATTTT.

The rearrangement joins TRBV5-4 to TRBJ1-1; 7 positions match TRBD1. The CDR3 loop spans 15 amino acids. Germline V gene lookup returns CDR1 SGHNT and CDR2 YYREEE (reference sequence). With V trimmed by 3 bases and J by 2 bases, 7 bases remained unmatched. The CDR3 sequence is CASSSSGTVNTEAFF. CDR3 nucleotides: TGTGCCAGCAGCTCCTCCGGGACAGTTAACACTGAAGCTTTCTTT.

This chain uses TRBV2 with TRBJ1-1, with D perhaps matching TRBD1 (5 bases). Germline CDR1 SNHLY, CDR2 FYNNEI. The CDR3 loop spans 13 amino acids. Trimming removed 6 bases at V and 10 bases at J, with 18 bases between. CDR3 bases: TGTGCCAGCAGCGGAACGGGGGATATGGGAGCTTTCTTT. This codes for CASSGTGDMGAFF.

On this clone itself: One end of the junction is discordant with germline, which a read error may explain. J is TRBJ2-5 and V is TRBV6-4; D is ambiguous. The CDR3 covers 11 residues. In germline, CDR1 is MRHNA, CDR2 SNTAGT. This CDR3 is CTSSNGETQYF. The CDR3 DNA follows: TGTACCAGCTCGAACGGGGAGACCCAGTACTTC.

In regard to this clone: The germline gene is not matched at one end of the junction; a read error may be the cause. The chain joins TRBV5-6 to TRBJ2-4; D unclear. CDR1 and CDR2 (germline): SGHDT, YYEEEE. The CDR3 contains 15 residues. CDR3 sequence reads: CANSFKALAKNIQYF. For the CDR3, the DNA is TGTGCCAACAGCTTTAAGGCGTTAGCCAAAAACATTCAGTACTTC. Supplemented by reference TRBV5-6 and TRBJ2-4, the full variable domain reads DAGVTQSPTHLIKTRGQQVTLRCSPKSGHDTVSWYQQALGQGPQFIFQYYEEEERQRGNFPDRFSGHQFPNYSSELNVNALLLGDSALYLCANSFKALAKNIQYFGAGTRLSVL.

CDR3 sequence: CASSESRRYNEQFF. The CDR3 coding sequence is TGCGCCAGCAGTGAGTCGAGACGTTACAATGAGCAGTTCTTC. The chain combines TRBV10-2 with TRBJ2-1; the D is unclear. The CDR3 has 14 residues. V was trimmed by 0 bases and J by 4 bases, leaving 7 bases between them. In germline, CDR1 is WSHSY, CDR2 SAAADI.

V and J are TRBV4-1 and TRBJ1-5, with 7 positions matching TRBD1. V was pared by 4 bases and J by 5 bases, with 11 bases of the junction left unmatched. The CDR3 is made up of 16 amino acids. CDR1 is MGHRA, CDR2 YSYEKL, per germline. The CDR3 DNA is TGCGCCAGCAGCCTACGAGGGGGCAGGGGGGATCAGCCCCAGCATTTT. Amino acid sequence: CASSLRGGRGDQPQHF.

This chain uses TRBV3-1 (or the pseudogene TRBV3-2) with TRBJ2-5; tentatively, D is TRBD1 (5 bases). The CDR3 has 17 residues. CDR1 is LGHDT and CDR2 is YNNKEL in the germline V gene (reference sequence). With 1 base removed from V and 5 bases from J, the gap between germline ends came to 20 bases. The chain's CDR3 is CASSQVGRSAGLETQYF. CDR3 bases: TGTGCCAGCAGCCAAGTAGGTCGGTCGGCAGGGCTTGAGACCCAGTACTTC.

This clone was found a few times. The chain links TRBV5-1 to TRBJ1-6, with D unclear. With 0 bases removed from V and 5 bases from J, the gap between germline ends came to 6 bases. The CDR3 totals 14 residues. Germline loops: CDR1 SGHRS, CDR2 YFSETQ. The CDR3 DNA reads TGCGCCAGCAGCTTGGGGATGGATAATTCACCCCTCCACTTT. The encoded protein is CASSLGMDNSPLHF.